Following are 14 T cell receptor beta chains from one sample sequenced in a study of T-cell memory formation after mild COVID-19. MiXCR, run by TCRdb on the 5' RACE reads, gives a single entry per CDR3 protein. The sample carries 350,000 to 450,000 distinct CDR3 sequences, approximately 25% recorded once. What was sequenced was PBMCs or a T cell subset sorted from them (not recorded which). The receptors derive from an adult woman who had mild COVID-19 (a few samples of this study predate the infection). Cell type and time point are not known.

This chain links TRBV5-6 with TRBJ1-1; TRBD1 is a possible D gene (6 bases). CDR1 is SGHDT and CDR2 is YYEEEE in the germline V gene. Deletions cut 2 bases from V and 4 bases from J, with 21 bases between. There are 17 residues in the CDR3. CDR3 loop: CASSFWGGWGIGTEAFF. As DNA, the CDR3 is TGTGCCAGCAGCTTCTGGGGGGGCTGGGGTATTGGCACTGAAGCTTTCTTT.

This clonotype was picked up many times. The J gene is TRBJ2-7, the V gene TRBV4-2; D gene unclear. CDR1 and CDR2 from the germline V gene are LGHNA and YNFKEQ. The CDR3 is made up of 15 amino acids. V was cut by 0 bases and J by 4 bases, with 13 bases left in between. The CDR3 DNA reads TGTGCCAGCAGCCAAGATCTGGCGGCAAATTACGAGCAGTACTTC. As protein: CASSQDLAANYEQYF.

CDR3 nucleotide sequence: TGTGCCAGCGGAAACAGGGGGAGAACTGAAGCTTTCTTT. Protein product: CASGNRGRTEAFF. The genes are TRBV6-2 or TRBV6-3 and TRBJ1-1; 8 nucleotides align to TRBD1. J was trimmed by 5 bases and V by 8 bases; bases with no gene match: 7. CDR1 and CDR2 (germline): MNHEY, SVGEGT. The CDR3 consists of 13 residues.

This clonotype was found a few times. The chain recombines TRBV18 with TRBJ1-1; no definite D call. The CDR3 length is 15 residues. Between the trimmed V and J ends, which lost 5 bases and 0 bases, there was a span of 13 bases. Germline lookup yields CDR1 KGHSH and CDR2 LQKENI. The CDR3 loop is CASSNHGVLNTEAFF. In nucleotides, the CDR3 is TGTGCCAGCTCAAACCATGGAGTTTTGAACACTGAAGCTTTCTTT.

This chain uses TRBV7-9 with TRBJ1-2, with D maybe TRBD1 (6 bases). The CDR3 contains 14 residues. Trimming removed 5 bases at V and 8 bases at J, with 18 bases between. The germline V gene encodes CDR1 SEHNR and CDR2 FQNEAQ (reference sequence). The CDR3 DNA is TGTGCCAGCAGCCCTGCCGGGACAACAGTGGGCTACACCTTC. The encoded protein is CASSPAGTTVGYTF. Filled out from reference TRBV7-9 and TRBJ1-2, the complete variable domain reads DTGVSQNPRHKITKRGQNVTFRCDPISEHNRLYWYRQTLGQGPEFLTYFQNEAQLEKSRLLSDRFSAERPKGSFSTLEIQRTEQGDSAMYLCASSPAGTTVGYTFGSGTRLTVV.

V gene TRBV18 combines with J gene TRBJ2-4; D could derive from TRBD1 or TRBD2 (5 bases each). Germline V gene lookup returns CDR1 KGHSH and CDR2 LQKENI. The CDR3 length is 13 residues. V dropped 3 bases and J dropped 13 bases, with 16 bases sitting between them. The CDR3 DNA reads TGTGCCAGCTCACCCCCATCGGGACCCCGCCAGTACTTC. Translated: CASSPPSGPRQYF.

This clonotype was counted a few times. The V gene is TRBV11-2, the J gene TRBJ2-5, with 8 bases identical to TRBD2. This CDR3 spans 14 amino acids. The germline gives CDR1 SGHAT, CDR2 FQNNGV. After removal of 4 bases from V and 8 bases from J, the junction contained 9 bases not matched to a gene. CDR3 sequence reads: CASSWIGLADTQYF. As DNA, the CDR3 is TGTGCCAGCAGCTGGATCGGACTAGCAGACACCCAGTACTTC. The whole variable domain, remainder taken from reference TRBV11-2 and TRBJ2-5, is EAGVAQSPRYKIIEKRQSVAFWCNPISGHATLYWYQQILGQGPKLLIQFQNNGVVDDSQLPKDRFSAERLKGVDSTLKIQPAKLEDSAVYLCASSWIGLADTQYFGPGTRLLVL.

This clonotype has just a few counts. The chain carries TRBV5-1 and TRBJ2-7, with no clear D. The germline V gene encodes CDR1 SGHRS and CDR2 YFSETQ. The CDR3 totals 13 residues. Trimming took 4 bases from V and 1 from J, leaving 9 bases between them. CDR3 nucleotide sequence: TGCGCCAGCAGCGCCACCACTTCCTACGAGCAGTACTTC. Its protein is CASSATTSYEQYF.

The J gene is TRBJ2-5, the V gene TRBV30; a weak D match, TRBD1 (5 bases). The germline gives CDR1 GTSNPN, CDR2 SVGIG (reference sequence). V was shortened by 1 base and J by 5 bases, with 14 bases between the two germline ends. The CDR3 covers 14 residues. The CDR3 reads CAWSEDTLRETQYF. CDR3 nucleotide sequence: TGTGCCTGGAGTGAGGACACCCTCAGGGAGACCCAGTACTTC.

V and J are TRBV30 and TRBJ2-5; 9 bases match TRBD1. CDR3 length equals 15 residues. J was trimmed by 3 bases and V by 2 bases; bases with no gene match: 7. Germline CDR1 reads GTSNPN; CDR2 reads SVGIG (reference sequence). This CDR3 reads CAWSLGDRDKETQYF. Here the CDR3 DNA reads TGTGCCTGGAGTCTAGGGGACAGGGATAAAGAGACCCAGTACTTC.

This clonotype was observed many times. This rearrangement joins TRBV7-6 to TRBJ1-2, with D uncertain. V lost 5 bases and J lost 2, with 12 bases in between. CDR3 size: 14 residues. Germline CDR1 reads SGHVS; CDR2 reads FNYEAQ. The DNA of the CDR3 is TGTGCCAGCAGCCCCAACCAAGGGAACTATGGCTACACCTTC. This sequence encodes CASSPNQGNYGYTF.

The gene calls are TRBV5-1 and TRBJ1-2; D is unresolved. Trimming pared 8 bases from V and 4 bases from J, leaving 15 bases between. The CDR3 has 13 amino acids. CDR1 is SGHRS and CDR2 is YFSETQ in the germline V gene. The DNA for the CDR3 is TGCGCCAGTTCGGATCAAGGTCGCTATGGCTACACCTTC. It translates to CASSDQGRYGYTF.

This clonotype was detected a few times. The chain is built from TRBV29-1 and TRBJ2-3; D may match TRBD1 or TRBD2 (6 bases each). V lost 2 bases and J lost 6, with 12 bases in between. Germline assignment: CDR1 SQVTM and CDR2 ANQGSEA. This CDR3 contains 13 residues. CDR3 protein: CSVERGPSDTQYF. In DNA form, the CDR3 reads TGCAGCGTTGAACGGGGGCCATCGGATACGCAGTATTTT.

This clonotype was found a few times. DNA of the CDR3: TGTGCCTGGGACAGGGGGACGTCAGCAGAGCCCCAGCATTTT. Translation: CAWDRGTSAEPQHF. The chain has TRBV30 and TRBJ1-5; 9 nucleotides match TRBD1. The CDR3 is 14 residues long. Germline V gene data show CDR1 as GTSNPN and CDR2 as SVGIG (reference sequence). Trimming cost V 5 bases and J 8 bases; bases outside gene matches: 10.